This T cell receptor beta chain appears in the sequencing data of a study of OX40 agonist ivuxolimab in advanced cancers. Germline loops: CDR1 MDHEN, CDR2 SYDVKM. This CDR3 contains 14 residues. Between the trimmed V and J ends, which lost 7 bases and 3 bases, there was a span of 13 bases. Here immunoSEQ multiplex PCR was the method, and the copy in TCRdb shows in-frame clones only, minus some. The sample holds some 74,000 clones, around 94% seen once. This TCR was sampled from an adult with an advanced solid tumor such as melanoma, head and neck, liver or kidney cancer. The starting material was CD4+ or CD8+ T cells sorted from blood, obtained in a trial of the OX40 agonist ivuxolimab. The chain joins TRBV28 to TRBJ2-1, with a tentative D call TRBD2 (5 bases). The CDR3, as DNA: TGTGCCAGCAACCTGGCTAGCAACTACAATGAGCAGTTCTTC. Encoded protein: CASNLASNYNEQFF. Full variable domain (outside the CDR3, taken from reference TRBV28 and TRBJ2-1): DVKVTQSSRYLVKRTGEKVFLECVQDMDHENMFWYRQDPGLGLRLIYFSYDVKMKEKGDIPEGYSVSREKKERFSLILESASTNQTSMYLCASNLASNYNEQFFGPGTRLTVL.